This TCR beta chain appears in the sequencing data of a study of T-cell reconstitution after alpha-beta-depleted transplantation in children. Germline-derived CDR1 and CDR2 are SGHNT and YYREEE (reference sequence). The V end lost 0 bases, the J end lost 5 bases, and 12 bases lay between the germline ends. The CDR3 length is 15 residues. Unique molecular identifiers were incorporated when the TCRbeta library was constructed. TCRdb used MiXCR to reprocess the PCR reads, holding one entry per CDR3 protein. The sample contains about 830,000 distinct CDR3 sequences, about 16% of which appear only once. Sample: PBMCs, mostly from graft donor cells, taken 360 days after TCRalphabeta/CD19-depleted stem cell transplant. The TCR sequence derives from a male patient younger than 18 who had a stem cell transplant for acute lymphoblastic leukemia, so the T cells may come from the graft donor. This chain joins TRBV5-4 and TRBJ2-1; D perhaps matches TRBD2 (5 bases). CDR3 coding DNA: TGTGCCAGCAGCTTGGCGGTGGGAGTAAACAATGAGCAGTTCTTC. Protein: CASSLAVGVNNEQFF.